This entry describes one T cell receptor (beta chain). This CDR3 spans 13 amino acids. From germline, CDR1 is MNHNS and CDR2 SASEGT. V trimming: 5 bases; J trimming: 7 bases; junction bases outside the gene matches: 5. This record comes from a study of shared clonotypes between healthy human individuals. The table came from immunoSEQ multiplex PCR; TCRdb's copy has only in-frame clones and leaves some out. The table records 1.6 million or so clones, 97% to 99% of them present only once. The specimen sequenced was naive CD4+ T cells sorted from blood. Regarding subset: CD45RA+ positively selected. The chain has TRBV6-1 and TRBJ1-1, with 9 bases that match TRBD1. This clonotype originated in a man aged 25 to 45 in good health. For the CDR3, the DNA is TGTGCCAGCAGTAGACAGGGGGGGAGTGAAGCTTTCTTT. Translation: CASSRQGGSEAFF.